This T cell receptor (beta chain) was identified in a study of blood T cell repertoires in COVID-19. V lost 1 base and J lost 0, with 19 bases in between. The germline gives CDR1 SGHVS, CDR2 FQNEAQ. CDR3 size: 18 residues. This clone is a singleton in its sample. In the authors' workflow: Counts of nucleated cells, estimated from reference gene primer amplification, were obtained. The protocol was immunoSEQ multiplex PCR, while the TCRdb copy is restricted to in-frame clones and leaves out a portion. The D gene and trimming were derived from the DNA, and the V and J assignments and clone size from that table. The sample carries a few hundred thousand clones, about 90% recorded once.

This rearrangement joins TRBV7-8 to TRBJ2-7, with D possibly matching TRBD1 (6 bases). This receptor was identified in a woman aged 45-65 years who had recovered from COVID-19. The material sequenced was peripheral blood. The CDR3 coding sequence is TGTGCCAGCAGCTTAGTAGGGACAAAGTCCACCTTCTCCTACGAGCAGTACTTC. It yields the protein CASSLVGTKSTFSYEQYF.